The 21 T cell receptor beta chains reported below all come from one sample, sequenced in a study of shared clonotypes between healthy human individuals. In the naive CD8 group, cells lacked CD45RO and were positively selected for CCR7, so terminally differentiated effector memory CD45RA+ cells were left out. Assay: immunoSEQ multiplex PCR; the TCRdb copy retains only in-frame clones and omits some. This sample has roughly 810,000 clones, with just over 95% found just once. Sequences were obtained from naive CD8+ T cells sorted from blood. The source is a young man in good health.

V is TRBV10-3 and J is TRBJ2-2; 8 nucleotides align to TRBD2. This CDR3 region has 19 residues. The V segment lost 3 bases and the J segment 0 bases; nucleotides outside the gene matches: 12. Per germline, CDR1 ENHRY and CDR2 SYGVKD. The CDR3 loop reads CAISDLAGDTLANTGELFF. The CDR3 nucleotides are TGTGCCATCAGTGATCTAGCGGGCGACACACTAGCGAACACCGGGGAGCTGTTTTTT.

The chain combines TRBV7-9 with TRBJ1-4; D is undetermined. From germline, CDR1 is SEHNR and CDR2 FQNEAQ (reference sequence). The CDR3 length is 16 residues. Trimming took 5 bases from V and 3 from J, leaving 16 bases between them. The CDR3 here is CASSKTDGRANEKLFF. The CDR3, as DNA: TGTGCCAGCAGCAAGACGGACGGCCGGGCTAATGAAAAACTGTTTTTT.

This CDR3 reads CASSLAGVVDEQFF. As DNA, the CDR3 is TGCGCCAGCAGCTTGGCGGGGGTGGTCGATGAGCAGTTCTTC. The gene calls are TRBV5-1 and TRBJ2-1; D is possibly TRBD2 (6 bases). This CDR3 contains 14 residues. Germline CDR1 SGHRS, CDR2 YFSETQ. The V gene lost 0 bases and the J gene lost 8 bases, with 12 bases spanning the gap. The full variable domain, in which reference TRBV5-1 and TRBJ2-1 provide the parts outside the CDR3, is KAGVTQTPRYLIKTRGQQVTLSCSPISGHRSVSWYQQTPGQGLQFLFEYFSETQRNKGNFPGRFSGRQFSNSRSEMNVSTLELGDSALYLCASSLAGVVDEQFFGPGTRLTVL.

The rearrangement joins TRBV4-1 to TRBJ1-2; the D is unclear. The length of the CDR3 is 15 residues. V lost 1 base, J lost 5 bases, and 14 bases lay in between. The V gene's germline CDR1 is MGHRA and CDR2 YSYEKL. DNA of the CDR3: TGCGCCAGCAGCCAAGCGGTCACCCTCGGGTATGGCTACACCTTC. It codes for CASSQAVTLGYGYTF.

The rearrangement uses TRBV7-9 and TRBJ2-7, with 8 bases lining up with TRBD1. The CDR3 has 15 residues. Germline V gives CDR1 SEHNR, CDR2 FQNEAQ (reference sequence). V lost 5 bases, J lost 0 bases, and 6 bases stayed unmatched. The CDR3 coding sequence is TGTGCCAGCAGCCACCGGGACAGGAGCTCCTACGAGCAGTACTTC. It translates to CASSHRDRSSYEQYF.

V and J are TRBV29-1 and TRBJ2-3; a possible D gene is TRBD2 (6 bases). The CDR3 runs to 13 residues. V was trimmed by 7 bases and J by 2 bases, leaving 13 bases between them. Germline CDR1 reads SQVTM; CDR2 reads ANQGSEA. The CDR3: CSARDSLTDTQYF. The CDR3, as DNA: TGCAGCGCCCGGGACTCTCTCACAGATACGCAGTATTTT.

This clone occurred once. The chain joins TRBV23-1 to TRBJ1-5; no firm D call. Being an ORF, TRBV23-1 has a function that is uncertain. The CDR3 runs 16 residues. Trimming left V 0 bases short and J 6 bases short, with 15 bases between. The CDR3 region is CASSQSGRPLGQPQHF. The DNA for the CDR3 is TGCGCCAGCAGTCAATCCGGAAGACCCTTGGGTCAGCCCCAGCATTTT.

The gene calls are TRBV7-6 and TRBJ1-2, with D possibly TRBD1 on 6 matching bases. The CDR3 is 16 residues long. V lost 0 bases to trimming and J lost 4 bases, with 15 bases between them. Germline loops: CDR1 SGHVS, CDR2 FNYEAQ. The chain's CDR3 is CASSLATGTTGYGYTF. The CDR3 bases are TGTGCCAGCAGCTTAGCTACAGGGACAACTGGCTATGGCTACACCTTC.

CDR3 loop: CASSLGRIGEQYF. CDR3 DNA: TGTGCCAGCAGCTTGGGACGGATCGGGGAGCAGTACTTC. The chain uses TRBV5-6 and TRBJ2-7; no firm D call. The length of the CDR3 is 13 residues. The V gene's germline CDR1 is SGHDT and CDR2 YYEEEE. The ends were cut back, 0 bases at V and 7 bases at J, with 11 bases in the middle.

For this clone: At one boundary the junction diverges from the germline segment, which might be a read error. The V and J genes are TRBV27 and TRBJ1-5; D gene unclear. CDR3 length: 14 residues. Germline assignment: CDR1 MNHEY and CDR2 SMNVEV (reference sequence). The CDR3 nucleotides are TGTGCCAGCAGTGTATCTACCCCTTTTCAGCCCCAGCATTTT. It encodes CASSVSTPFQPQHF.

The chain carries TRBV9 and TRBJ2-7, with TRBD1 matching over 9 bases. Trimming removed 0 bases from V and 3 bases from J; junction bases left unmatched: 7. CDR1 SGDLS and CDR2 YYNGEE come from the germline V gene. The CDR3 has 16 amino acids. CDR3 sequence: CASSVDGDRVHYEQYF. Written as DNA, the CDR3 is TGTGCCAGCAGCGTAGACGGGGACAGGGTCCACTACGAGCAGTACTTC. Full variable domain (missing parts from reference TRBV9 and TRBJ2-7): DSGVTQTPKHLITATGQRVTLRCSPRSGDLSVYWYQQSLDQGLQFLIQYYNGEERAKGNILERFSAQQFPDLHSELNLSSLELGDSALYFCASSVDGDRVHYEQYFGPGTRLTVT.

On this clone itself: Other DNA sequences in the same sample also yield this CDR3. The genes are TRBV9 and TRBJ2-1, with D maybe TRBD1 (7 bases). Germline values: CDR1 SGDLS, CDR2 YYNGEE. The V gene lost 3 bases and the J gene lost 4 bases, with 8 bases spanning the gap. The CDR3 totals 13 residues. CDR3 region: CASSAGGYNEQFF. The CDR3 coding sequence is TGTGCCAGCAGCGCAGGGGGGTACAATGAGCAGTTCTTC.

This sequence joins TRBV29-1 and TRBJ2-7, with D unresolved. Per germline, CDR1 SQVTM and CDR2 ANQGSEA. Trimming stripped 1 base from V and 2 bases from J, with 12 bases between. The CDR3 sequence is 14 residues long. The CDR3 sequence is CSVEGGTEPYEQYF. The CDR3 nucleotides are TGCAGCGTTGAAGGTGGAACAGAACCCTACGAGCAGTACTTC.

Comment on this clone: Possible read error: a much larger clone is one base away. The chain employs TRBV7-2 and TRBJ2-3; D call uncertain. The CDR3 spans 11 residues. V was shortened by 3 bases and J by 2 bases, with 0 bases between the two germline ends. Germline assignment: CDR1 SGHTA and CDR2 FQGNSA. DNA for the CDR3: TGTGCCAGCAGCTTCACAGATACGCAGTATTTT. Its protein is CASSFTDTQYF.

As regards this clone: Other DNA sequences within the sample encode an identical CDR3. The chain joins TRBV2 to TRBJ2-7, with D perhaps given as TRBD1 or TRBD2 (5 bases each). Germline V gene lookup returns CDR1 SNHLY and CDR2 FYNNEI. Trimming pared 4 bases from V and 0 bases from J, leaving 7 bases between. This CDR3 spans 13 amino acids. Here the CDR3 reads CASSVGVSYEQYF. CDR3 nucleotide sequence: TGTGCCAGCAGTGTGGGGGTCTCCTACGAGCAGTACTTC.

CDR3 bases: TGTGCCAGCTCACCACCCCTTAGCGGGATCTACAATGAGCAGTTCTTC. Residues: CASSPPLSGIYNEQFF. V gene TRBV18 combines with J gene TRBJ2-1; 8 bases agree with TRBD2. Germline V gene data show CDR1 as KGHSH and CDR2 as LQKENI. CDR3 size: 16 residues. Losses at the gene ends were 0 bases for V and 3 bases for J; bases not matched to a gene: 4.

This chain links TRBV7-2 with TRBJ2-7, with D tentatively TRBD1 (5 bases). Germline loops: CDR1 SGHTA, CDR2 FQGNSA. The CDR3 has 13 residues. V lost 5 bases to trimming and J lost 4 bases, with 12 bases between them. CDR3: CASSPQGTYEQYF. For the CDR3, the DNA is TGTGCCAGCAGCCCCCAGGGCACTTACGAGCAGTACTTC.

This clone appeared a single time. The rearrangement uses TRBV5-6 and TRBJ2-7; D is ambiguous. This CDR3 comprises 14 residues. CDR1 and CDR2 from the germline V gene are SGHDT and YYEEEE. V was clipped by 5 bases and J by 4 bases, with 16 bases between them. CDR3 DNA sequence: TGTGCCAGCAGTGACATAGGAGAGAAGTACGAGCAGTACTTC. It encodes CASSDIGEKYEQYF. The full variable domain, in which reference TRBV5-6 and TRBJ2-7 provide the parts outside the CDR3, is DAGVTQSPTHLIKTRGQQVTLRCSPKSGHDTVSWYQQALGQGPQFIFQYYEEEERQRGNFPDRFSGHQFPNYSSELNVNALLLGDSALYLCASSDIGEKYEQYFGPGTRLTVT.

V and J are TRBV5-1 and TRBJ2-1; 7 nucleotides agree with TRBD2. Germline CDR1 SGHRS, CDR2 YFSETQ. J lost 6 bases, V lost 0 bases, and 6 bases had no gene match. This CDR3 has 15 amino acids. CDR3 nucleotide sequence: TGCGCCAGCAGCTTGGAAGGACTAGTGAGCAATGAGCAGTTCTTC. Translation gives CASSLEGLVSNEQFF.

This chain joins TRBV4-3 and TRBJ2-7; no clear D gene. Germline lookup yields CDR1 LGHNA and CDR2 YSLEER. V gave up 0 bases and J gave up 6 bases, with 12 bases separating them. The CDR3 spans 14 residues. CDR3 DNA sequence: TGCGCCAGCAGCCAAGAACCGGGTAGGCCCGAGCAGTACTTC. Its translation is CASSQEPGRPEQYF.

This rearrangement joins TRBV7-6 to TRBJ2-1; either TRBD1 or TRBD2 may supply D (5 bases each). V lost 0 bases to trimming and J lost 10 bases, with 13 bases between them. The V gene's germline CDR1 is SGHVS and CDR2 FNYEAQ. The CDR3 is 14 amino acids. CDR3 amino acids: CASSLAGVREEQFF. DNA of the CDR3: TGTGCCAGCAGCTTAGCGGGGGTAAGAGAGGAGCAGTTCTTC.